This T cell receptor (beta chain) derives from a study of blood T cell repertoires in COVID-19. Study background: COVID-19 samples from acute and convalescent phases originated in the United States, Italy and Spain. Sample material is recorded as cDNA or gDNA derived from T cells, B-cell-depleted T cells, or PBMCs.

This CDR3 spans 15 amino acids. The germline V gene has CDR1 KGHDR and CDR2 SFDVKD. The V segment lost 3 bases and the J segment 9 bases; nucleotides outside the gene matches: 8. During active infection, Seattle patients enrolled and were then monitored through disease. Assay: immunoSEQ multiplex PCR; the TCRdb copy retains only in-frame clones and omits some. The top ten hold approximately 5.1% of the sample, which has about 240,000 clones, around 85% seen once. The V and J genes are TRBV24-1 and TRBJ2-1; TRBD1 aligns across 9 bases. Source material: peripheral blood. The TCR sequence derives from a man aged 50-59 years with COVID-19, enrolled during active disease. DNA for the CDR3: TGTGCCACCAGTGATAGGACAGGGGACCACCTTGAGCAGTTCTTC. Its protein product is CATSDRTGDHLEQFF.